Sequencing of this T cell receptor (beta chain) was carried out in a study of CD8+CD57+ T cells in acquired aplastic anemia. Study context: Isolated CD4+ and CD8+ cells, once sorted, yielded DNA averaging around 3.1 ug. Study-wide findings and caveats: Both patients and controls carried the same twenty-nine CD8+ CDR3 sequences.

As to this clonotype: What it binds is not known.

CDR3 and TCR beta VDJ profiling relied on a genomic DNA template. In TCRdb, the reads were re-called with MiXCR into one record per CDR3 protein. The data hold about 160,000 distinct CDR3 sequences, with around 45% observed a single time. The CDR3 is 14 residues long. Germline CDR1 MNHNS, CDR2 SASEGT. Trimming took off 7 bases at V and 6 bases at J, with 18 bases between the two ends. This sequence was found in a human donor in good health. The J gene is TRBJ1-2, the V gene TRBV6-1; the D gene is possibly TRBD1 (5 bases). The sequenced sample consisted of sorted CD4+, CD8+, or CD8+CD57+ T cells (not recorded which) from PBMCs. The CDR3 sequence: CASTTGYVSDGYTF. CDR3 in DNA: TGTGCCAGCACCACAGGATACGTATCTGATGGCTACACCTTC.